The rows below give T cell receptor beta chains drawn from one sample of a study of blood T cell repertoires in COVID-19. The method was immunoSEQ multiplex PCR; TCRdb's version includes in-frame clones alone and lacks a portion of them. This table has 360,000 or so clones, about 90% appearing once. The sequenced material came from PBMCs or T cells enriched from blood (not recorded which). The receptors were gathered from a woman in her 30s who had recovered from COVID-19. CDR3s include the opening cysteine and the closing phenylalanine or tryptophan. D genes are given only for firm matches. For some rows the clone size is stated as once, few or many, or as a class when expanded; others skip it.

D: TRBD2
V: TRBV10-3
size: .
J: TRBJ2-7
CDR3: CAISTSGRAYEQYF
DNA: TGTGCCATCAGTACTAGCGGGAGGGCCTACGAGCAGTACTTC

D: .
V: TRBV18
size: .
J: TRBJ2-3
CDR3: CASSPSPTYTDTQYF
DNA: TGTGCCAGCTCACCATCCCCTACCTACACAGATACGCAGTATTTT

D: .
V: TRBV6-5
size: .
J: TRBJ1-1
CDR3: CASSYGGLNTEAFF
DNA: TGTGCCAGCAGTTACGGAGGGTTGAACACTGAAGCTTTCTTT

D: TRBD1
V: TRBV7-9
size: .
J: TRBJ1-2
CDR3: CASSPDRGYGYTF
DNA: TGTGCCAGCAGCCCCGACAGGGGCTATGGCTACACCTTC

D: .
V: TRBV5-1
size: .
J: TRBJ1-1
CDR3: CASSLGPGTEAFF
DNA: TGCGCCAGCAGCTTGGGTCCAGGCACTGAAGCTTTCTTT

D: .
V: TRBV2
size: .
J: TRBJ1-2
CDR3: CASSDVNGAGRMDGYTF
DNA: TGTGCCAGCAGTGACGTCAACGGGGCAGGGAGGATGGATGGCTACACCTTC

D: TRBD1
V: TRBV19
size: .
J: TRBJ2-1
CDR3: CASSQEGGFNEQFF
DNA: TGTGCCAGTAGTCAGGAAGGGGGCTTCAATGAGCAGTTCTTC

D: TRBD1
V: TRBV7-9
size: .
J: TRBJ1-2
CDR3: CASSTTGANYGYTF
DNA: TGTGCCAGCAGCACTACAGGGGCCAACTATGGCTACACCTTC

D: TRBD1
V: TRBV5-6
size: .
J: TRBJ1-3
CDR3: CASSFPGRQGDTIYF
DNA: TGTGCCAGCAGCTTCCCTGGTAGACAGGGGGACACCATATATTTT

D: .
V: TRBV27
size: .
J: TRBJ2-1
CDR3: CASSGLSAARAEQFF
DNA: TGTGCCAGCAGTGGTCTCTCGGCCGCGCGGGCTGAGCAGTTCTTC

D: TRBD2
V: TRBV9
size: .
J: TRBJ2-1
CDR3: CASSVVTSGPNNEQFF
DNA: TGTGCCAGCAGCGTAGTGACTAGCGGGCCCAACAATGAGCAGTTCTTC

D: .
V: TRBV10-3
size: .
J: TRBJ1-1
CDR3: CASSQGNTIPEAFF
DNA: TGTGCCTCATCTCAGGGGAACACAATTCCTGAAGCTTTCTTT

D: TRBD2
V: TRBV7-9
size: .
J: TRBJ2-2
CDR3: CASSASGGARTGELFF
DNA: TGTGCCAGCAGCGCTAGCGGGGGGGCCCGGACCGGGGAGCTGTTTTTT

D: .
V: TRBV6-1
size: .
J: TRBJ1-2
CDR3: CASSEFREEYGYTF
DNA: TGTGCCAGCAGTGAATTCAGGGAGGAATATGGCTACACCTTC

D: .
V: TRBV3-1/TRBV3-2
size: .
J: TRBJ2-7
CDR3: CASSQDPGINEQYF
DNA: TGTGCCAGCAGCCAAGATCCGGGGATCAACGAGCAGTACTTC

D: TRBD2
V: TRBV11-2
size: .
J: TRBJ2-3
CDR3: CASSSPGGSGVDTQYF
DNA: TGTGCCAGCAGCTCCCCGGGGGGTAGTGGGGTAGATACGCAGTATTTT

D: .
V: TRBV11-2
size: .
J: TRBJ1-5
CDR3: CASSLSQVGGGNQPQHF
DNA: TGTGCCAGCAGCTTGTCCCAAGTCGGTGGAGGCAATCAGCCCCAGCATTTT

D: .
V: TRBV5-1
size: .
J: TRBJ1-2
CDR3: CASSALGGTYGYTF
DNA: TGCGCCAGCAGCGCTCTGGGAGGGACCTATGGCTACACCTTC

D: TRBD2
V: TRBV5-1
size: .
J: TRBJ2-7
CDR3: CASRTSGSDEQYF
DNA: TGCGCCAGTCGGACTAGCGGGTCCGACGAGCAGTACTTC

D: .
V: TRBV14
size: once
J: TRBJ2-2
CDR3: CASSRGNTGELFF
DNA: TGTGCCAGCAGTAGAGGGAACACCGGGGAGCTGTTTTTT

D: TRBD1
V: TRBV19
size: .
J: TRBJ2-6
CDR3: CATRQGAGANVLTF
DNA: TGTGCCACAAGACAGGGGGCTGGGGCCAACGTCCTGACTTTC

D: TRBD1
V: TRBV18
size: .
J: TRBJ1-2
CDR3: CASSPRGQENYGYTF
DNA: TGTGCCAGCTCACCCAGAGGACAGGAAAACTATGGCTACACCTTC

D: .
V: TRBV5-1
size: .
J: TRBJ1-4
CDR3: CASSSQGTNEKLFF
DNA: TGCGCCAGCAGCTCTCAGGGAACTAATGAAAAACTGTTTTTT

D: TRBD2
V: TRBV19
size: .
J: TRBJ2-2
CDR3: CASIPTSGRNTGELFF
DNA: TGTGCCAGTATCCCGACTAGCGGGAGGAACACCGGGGAGCTGTTTTTT

D: .
V: TRBV12-5
size: .
J: TRBJ1-5
CDR3: CASGLGRERGNQPQHF
DNA: TGTGCTAGTGGTTTGGGCAGGGAAAGGGGCAATCAGCCCCAGCATTTT

D: TRBD2
V: TRBV5-1
size: .
J: TRBJ2-5
CDR3: CASSLSGGTLGETQYF
DNA: TGCGCCAGCAGCCTTAGCGGGGGGACTCTAGGGGAGACCCAGTACTTC

D: .
V: TRBV18
size: once
J: TRBJ2-2
CDR3: CASSPLAPTLNTGELFF
DNA: TGTGCCAGCTCACCTTTAGCTCCGACCTTGAACACCGGGGAGCTGTTTTTT

D: TRBD2
V: TRBV14
size: .
J: TRBJ2-1
CDR3: CASSHSGGAGNEQFF
DNA: TGTGCCAGCAGCCACAGCGGGGGGGCGGGGAATGAGCAGTTCTTC

D: TRBD1
V: TRBV3-1/TRBV3-2
size: .
J: TRBJ2-1
CDR3: CASSQGTGFGEQFF
DNA: TGTGCCAGCAGCCAAGGGACAGGTTTTGGTGAGCAGTTCTTC

D: .
V: TRBV4-2
size: .
J: TRBJ2-7
CDR3: CASSQERSGDYEQYF
DNA: TGTGCCAGCAGCCAAGAACGTAGCGGAGACTACGAGCAGTACTTC

D: TRBD1
V: TRBV28
size: .
J: TRBJ2-5
CDR3: CASSSLGTEQETQYF
DNA: TGTGCCAGCAGTTCACTTGGGACAGAGCAAGAGACCCAGTACTTC

D: TRBD2
V: TRBV5-1
size: .
J: TRBJ2-1
CDR3: CASSPPGLAFYNEQFF
DNA: TGCGCCAGCAGCCCGCCGGGACTAGCGTTCTACAATGAGCAGTTCTTC

D: TRBD2
V: TRBV6-6
size: .
J: TRBJ2-5
CDR3: CASSYAREVRETQYF
DNA: TGTGCCAGCAGTTACGCCCGGGAGGTGAGGGAGACCCAGTACTTC

D: .
V: TRBV19
size: .
J: TRBJ2-3
CDR3: CASSARLGLTDTQYF
DNA: TGTGCCAGTAGTGCACGACTAGGGCTCACAGATACGCAGTATTTT

D: .
V: TRBV18
size: .
J: TRBJ2-7
CDR3: CASSPPSGDWGEQYF
DNA: TGTGCCAGCTCACCACCCTCAGGGGATTGGGGGGAGCAGTACTTC

D: TRBD2
V: TRBV7-2
size: .
J: TRBJ2-1
CDR3: CASSLVGGTEQFF
DNA: TGTGCCAGCAGCTTAGTGGGGGGGACTGAGCAGTTCTTC

D: TRBD1
V: TRBV9
size: .
J: TRBJ2-7
CDR3: CASSAAKDRAHEQYF
DNA: TGTGCCAGCAGCGCTGCGAAGGACAGGGCCCACGAGCAGTACTTC

D: TRBD1
V: TRBV2
size: .
J: TRBJ1-5
CDR3: CASSEASRGTYSNQPQHF
DNA: TGTGCCAGCAGTGAAGCGAGCAGGGGGACCTATAGCAATCAGCCCCAGCATTTT

D: .
V: TRBV5-5
size: .
J: TRBJ2-5
CDR3: CASSLMARETQYF
DNA: TGTGCCAGCAGTTTGATGGCGAGGGAGACCCAGTACTTC

D: .
V: TRBV5-6
size: once
J: TRBJ2-7
CDR3: CASSTGSNPGEQYF
DNA: TGTGCCAGCAGCACCGGGTCTAACCCGGGCGAGCAGTACTTC

D: TRBD1
V: TRBV5-6
size: .
J: TRBJ2-3
CDR3: CASSLWTGDVRNTQYF
DNA: TGTGCCAGCAGCTTGTGGACAGGGGACGTTCGAAATACGCAGTATTTT

D: .
V: TRBV5-1
size: .
J: TRBJ2-3
CDR3: CASSLSTDTQYF
DNA: TGCGCCAGCAGCCTGAGCACAGATACGCAGTATTTT

D: TRBD2
V: TRBV5-1
size: .
J: TRBJ2-3
CDR3: CASSFVGGGSSDTQYF
DNA: TGCGCCAGCAGCTTTGTAGGCGGGGGGTCCTCAGATACGCAGTATTTT

D: TRBD1
V: TRBV4-3
size: .
J: TRBJ1-1
CDR3: CASSRYNGQGVTEAFF
DNA: TGCGCCAGCAGCCGATATAACGGACAGGGTGTTACTGAAGCTTTCTTT

D: .
V: TRBV19
size: .
J: TRBJ1-6
CDR3: CASSFLLGSENSPLHF
DNA: TGTGCCAGTAGTTTCTTATTGGGGAGTGAAAATTCACCCCTCCACTTT

D: TRBD1
V: TRBV28
size: .
J: TRBJ1-6
CDR3: CASSLYGGQGVRRSSSPLHF
DNA: TGTGCCAGCAGTTTATACGGGGGACAGGGGGTGAGGCGTAGCAGCTCACCCCTCCACTTT

D: TRBD1
V: TRBV29-1
size: .
J: TRBJ2-7
CDR3: CSVGTVSYEQYF
DNA: TGCAGCGTAGGGACAGTCTCCTACGAGCAGTACTTC

D: .
V: TRBV30
size: .
J: TRBJ1-4
CDR3: CAWSEAGRAVVQKLFF
DNA: TGTGCCTGGAGTGAAGCTGGGAGGGCAGTGGTTCAAAAACTGTTTTTT

D: TRBD1
V: TRBV30
size: .
J: TRBJ1-1
CDR3: CACLGQGILDTEAFF
DNA: TGTGCCTGCCTCGGACAGGGGATATTAGACACTGAAGCTTTCTTT